One sample yielded the 27 T cell receptor beta chains listed below, sequenced in a study of early T cells in non-severe SARS-CoV-2 infection. Each CDR3 protein gets one entry after TCRdb re-called the 5' RACE reads with MiXCR. The repertoire consists of 35,000 to 45,000 distinct CDR3 sequences, with less than 6.5% occurring once and the leading ten covering about 27%. Material for sequencing was whole blood. All receptors derive from an adult who was a healthcare worker with PCR-confirmed SARS-CoV-2 infection or an uninfected control (not recorded which).

This clonotype has ten or more counts. The gene calls are TRBV6-1 and TRBJ2-2; D may be TRBD1 (5 bases). The CDR3 consists of 14 residues. Germline V lookup: CDR1 MNHNS, CDR2 SASEGT. The ends were cut back, 3 bases at V and 6 bases at J, with 11 bases in the middle. CDR3 nucleotides: TGTGCCAGCAGTGACAGGGTTAATTCCGGGGAGCTGTTTTTT. Its translation is CASSDRVNSGELFF.

There are many counts of this clonotype. This chain joins TRBV7-9 and TRBJ2-1, with 10 bases fitting TRBD1. Germline trimming cut 5 bases from V and 2 bases from J; bases unmatched to any gene: 6. Germline assignment: CDR1 SEHNR and CDR2 FQNEAQ (reference sequence). CDR3 length equals 16 residues. The CDR3 DNA reads TGTGCCAGCAGCAAGGGCGACAGGGGGCCCTACAATGAGCAGTTCTTC. Protein product: CASSKGDRGPYNEQFF.

This clonotype was observed many times. The CDR3 protein is CASSYPGNVLTAGELFF. CDR3 nucleotide sequence: TGTGCCAGCAGTTACCCCGGGAACGTGTTAACGGCGGGAGAGCTGTTTTTT. The chain joins TRBV6-6 to TRBJ2-2; weak D call: TRBD2 (6 bases). The ends were cut back, 2 bases at V and 11 bases at J, with 24 bases in the middle. The germline CDR1 and CDR2 sequences are MNHNY and SVGAGI (reference sequence). The CDR3 covers 17 residues.

V gene TRBV10-3 combines with J gene TRBJ2-1, with a weak D call TRBD2 (6 bases). Germline CDR1 and CDR2: ENHRY and SYGVKD. There are 12 residues in the CDR3. V was pared by 10 bases and J by 5 bases, with 12 bases between. CDR3 sequence: CASGILNNEQFF. The CDR3 DNA follows: TGTGCCAGCGGGATTTTAAACAATGAGCAGTTCTTC.

The chain joins TRBV5-1 to TRBJ1-6; no clear D. The CDR3 spans 14 residues. V gave up 0 bases and J gave up 9 bases, with 10 bases separating them. The V gene's germline CDR1 is SGHRS and CDR2 YFSETQ. CDR3 region: CASSLEARSSPLHF. DNA for the CDR3: TGCGCCAGCAGCTTGGAGGCACGGAGTTCACCCCTCCACTTT.

The chain employs TRBV12-3 or TRBV12-4 and TRBJ1-2; D possibly corresponds to TRBD1 (5 bases). The ends were cut back, 3 bases at V and 4 bases at J, with 15 bases in the middle. CDR3 length: 15 amino acids. The CDR3 here is CASSFRGINLYGYTF. Written as DNA, the CDR3 is TGTGCCAGCAGTTTTCGGGGCATCAACCTCTATGGCTACACCTTC.

This clonotype was seen at least ten times. The V and J genes are TRBV14 and TRBJ2-3; no clear D. The germline CDR1 and CDR2 sequences are SGHDN and FVKESK. V dropped 1 base and J dropped 6 bases, with 14 bases sitting between them. The CDR3 totals 15 residues. CDR3 in amino acids: CASSQVEWQEDTQYF. The CDR3 region has the DNA TGTGCCAGCAGCCAAGTGGAGTGGCAGGAGGATACGCAGTATTTT. Based on the CDR3 plus reference TRBV14 and TRBJ2-3, the full variable domain is EAGVTQFPSHSVIEKGQTVTLRCDPISGHDNLYWYRRVMGKEIKFLLHFVKESKQDESGMPNNRFLAERTGGTYSTLKVQPAELEDSGVYFCASSQVEWQEDTQYFGPGTRLTVL.

In this sample, this clonotype turned up many times. The V and J genes are TRBV4-3 and TRBJ1-6; D unresolved. V shed 1 base and J shed 7 bases, with 8 bases lying between them. Looked up from germline, CDR1 is LGHNA and CDR2 is YSLEER. The CDR3 totals 14 residues. The CDR3 loop reads CASSQGYENSPLHF. In nucleotides, the CDR3 is TGCGCCAGCAGCCAAGGATATGAGAATTCACCCCTCCACTTT.

This clonotype was seen a few times. This chain uses TRBV11-2 with TRBJ1-6, with a weak D call TRBD1 (6 bases). Germline assignment: CDR1 SGHAT and CDR2 FQNNGV. The V end was cut by 2 bases, the J end by 7 bases, with 18 bases between. This CDR3 spans 17 amino acids. CDR3 sequence (DNA): TGTGCCAGCAGCTTAAGGGGATTACAGGGATCGAATTCACCCCTCCACTTT. It encodes CASSLRGLQGSNSPLHF.

The chain is built from TRBV7-8 and TRBJ2-2, with D possibly matching TRBD2 (5 bases). CDR1 SGHVS and CDR2 FQNEAQ come from the germline V gene. The CDR3 contains 16 residues. Between the trimmed V and J ends, which lost 5 bases and 6 bases, there was a span of 19 bases. The CDR3 nucleotides read TGTGCCAGCAGCCGTGTATGGGGAGACCGGTCCGGGGAGCTGTTTTTT. This translates into CASSRVWGDRSGELFF.

In its sample, this clonotype was seen a few times. The chain is built from TRBV9 and TRBJ2-1; TRBD2 aligns across 8 bases. With 0 bases clipped from V and 2 bases from J, the junction kept 1 base outside the gene matches. Germline V gene lookup returns CDR1 SGDLS and CDR2 YYNGEE. The CDR3 is 15 residues long. The CDR3 here is CASSVAAGAYNEQFF. The CDR3 bases are TGTGCCAGCAGCGTAGCAGCGGGAGCCTACAATGAGCAGTTCTTC.

The CDR3 region has the DNA TGTGCCAGCAGCCCAATGGGGGCGAACACTGAAGCTTTCTTT. This encodes CASSPMGANTEAFF. The chain links TRBV7-3 to TRBJ1-1; D is perhaps TRBD1 (6 bases). Trimming shortened V by 5 bases and J by 1 base, and 11 bases separated the two germline ends. The CDR3 is made up of 14 amino acids. The germline gives CDR1 SGHTA, CDR2 FQGTGA.

This clonotype has a count of ten or more. The chain carries TRBV11-2 and TRBJ2-1, with 9 bases that match TRBD1. The CDR3 runs to 15 residues. Unmatched junction bases numbered 3, after V lost 5 bases and J lost 1 base. Germline CDR1 SGHAT, CDR2 FQNNGV. CDR3 sequence reads: CASSPDRGSYNEQFF. DNA of the CDR3: TGTGCCAGCAGCCCTGACAGGGGGTCCTACAATGAGCAGTTCTTC.

This clonotype was picked up many times. The V and J genes are TRBV5-1 and TRBJ1-2; weak D call: TRBD1 (6 bases). Germline values: CDR1 SGHRS, CDR2 YFSETQ. The CDR3 covers 13 residues. V was cut by 3 bases and J by 7 bases, with 13 bases left in between. The CDR3 loop is CASSSAGEGGYTF. CDR3 DNA: TGCGCCAGCAGCTCGGCAGGGGAGGGTGGCTACACCTTC.

This clonotype was recorded many times. The V and J genes are TRBV28 and TRBJ2-1, with D tentatively TRBD2 (5 bases). Germline CDR1 reads MDHEN; CDR2 reads SYDVKM. The CDR3 loop spans 17 amino acids. V was cut by 5 bases and J by 2 bases, with 19 bases left in between. The DNA for the CDR3 is TGTGCCAGCAGTCCCCCGGTAGGAGCGGTGACCTACAATGAGCAGTTCTTC. Translated, it gives CASSPPVGAVTYNEQFF.

This clonotype was recorded many times. The chain uses TRBV4-1 and TRBJ2-7; 7 nucleotides agree with TRBD1. The germline CDR1 and CDR2 sequences are MGHRA and YSYEKL. J lost 2 bases, V lost 4 bases, and 8 bases had no gene match. This CDR3 is built from 15 residues. CDR3 DNA: TGCGCCAGCAGCCTTAGCCAGGGGACAGCCTACGAGCAGTACTTC. Translation gives CASSLSQGTAYEQYF.

This clonotype was recorded many times. The chain couples TRBV29-1 to TRBJ1-1; D remains unclear. Germline values: CDR1 SQVTM, CDR2 ANQGSEA. This CDR3 has 14 residues. V was pared by 4 bases and J by 0 bases, with 12 bases between. The CDR3 DNA reads as TGCAGCGTTGTGGGCAGTATATTGAACACTGAAGCTTTCTTT. Translated, it gives CSVVGSILNTEAFF.

This clonotype was counted at least ten times. V usage is TRBV4-2 and J usage is TRBJ1-2; D uncertain. The CDR3 loop spans 17 amino acids. Germline CDR1 LGHNA, CDR2 YNFKEQ. Trimming took 0 bases from V and 4 from J, leaving 18 bases between them. CDR3 DNA: TGTGCCAGCAGCCAAGATGGTCGGATTTCTAAAGGCTATGGCTACACCTTC. As protein: CASSQDGRISKGYGYTF.

At least ten counts were recorded for this clonotype. The chain's CDR3 is CASSSRLAGGRKGTDTQYF. CDR3 bases: TGTGCCAGCAGCTCTCGCCTAGCGGGAGGGCGTAAGGGAACAGATACGCAGTATTTT. The chain carries TRBV7-9 and TRBJ2-3; 12 bases match TRBD2. The CDR3 has 19 residues. V lost 4 bases, J lost 3 bases, and 14 bases stayed unmatched. Germline V gene data show CDR1 as SEHNR and CDR2 as FQNEAQ (reference sequence).

With regard to this clonotype: A much larger clone differs by one base, so this may be a read error. The chain links TRBV20-1 to TRBJ1-4; D remains unclear. Germline loops: CDR1 DFQATT, CDR2 SNEGSKA (reference sequence). The CDR3 sequence is 11 residues long. The CDR3 is CSAMRAEKLLF. CDR3 in DNA: TGCAGTGCTATGAGAGCTGAAAAACTGTTATTT.

The CDR3 DNA reads TGTGCCAGCAGCTTAGTCGGGGGGCCGCACAACACAGATACGCAGTATTTT. Residues: CASSLVGGPHNTDTQYF. The V call is TRBV7-2, the J call TRBJ2-3; weak D call: TRBD2 (7 bases). The CDR3 runs 17 residues. V was shortened by 1 base and J by 2 bases, with 16 bases between the two germline ends. Germline V CDR1 and CDR2: SGHTA, FQGNSA.

V is TRBV7-9 and J is TRBJ1-4; unclear D gene. Germline lookup yields CDR1 SEHNR and CDR2 FQNEAQ (reference sequence). The CDR3 is made up of 13 amino acids. Trimming removed 2 bases at V and 6 bases at J, with 7 bases between. The CDR3 DNA follows: TGTGCCAGCAGCTTAATGGCAGATGAAAAACTGTTTTTT. Amino acid sequence: CASSLMADEKLFF.

There are a few counts of this clonotype. The V call is TRBV4-1, the J call TRBJ1-6; D is undetermined. Germline CDR1 reads MGHRA; CDR2 reads YSYEKL. The CDR3 extends over 15 amino acids. Deletions cut 4 bases from V and 7 bases from J, with 14 bases between. CDR3 bases: TGCGCCAGCAGCCGTACGAGGGAAGAAAATTCACCCCTCCACTTT. This codes for CASSRTREENSPLHF.

The V call is TRBV5-6, the J call TRBJ1-2; a possible D gene is TRBD1 (6 bases). V was cut by 4 bases and J by 0 bases, with 10 bases left in between. The germline V gene has CDR1 SGHDT and CDR2 YYEEEE. The CDR3 contains 14 residues. In DNA form, the CDR3 reads TGTGCCAGCAGCCGGGACACCACTAACTATGGCTACACCTTC. Translating it yields CASSRDTTNYGYTF.

This clonotype was recorded many times. The chain is built from TRBV3-1 and TRBJ2-7; D possibly corresponds to TRBD2 (5 bases). Trimming removed 2 bases from V and 2 bases from J, with 10 bases in between. The CDR3 runs 14 residues. Germline V gene lookup returns CDR1 LGHDT and CDR2 YNNKEL (reference sequence). For the CDR3, the DNA is TGTGCCAGCAGCCAAATGGCCGGGACCTACGAGCAGTACTTC. Translated, it gives CASSQMAGTYEQYF.

This clonotype was recorded at least ten times. The chain links TRBV10-3 to TRBJ2-1; 8 bases match TRBD2. Trimming cost V 11 bases and J 10 bases; bases outside gene matches: 7. The CDR3 has 11 residues. Per the germline V gene, CDR1 is ENHRY and CDR2 is SYGVKD. CDR3 DNA: TGTGCCTCCGGGAGGGACGGAGAGCAGTTCTTC. This gives the protein CASGRDGEQFF.

This clonotype appeared many times. The CDR3 sequence: CASTYGDRGQEQYF. In nucleotides, the CDR3 is TGTGCCAGCACCTACGGGGACAGGGGGCAAGAGCAGTACTTC. The chain carries TRBV6-6 and TRBJ2-7, with 12 bases fitting TRBD1. The CDR3 totals 14 residues. CDR1 MNHNY and CDR2 SVGAGI come from the germline V gene (reference sequence). The ends lost 7 bases at V and 7 bases at J; junction bases unmatched: 8.